Listed below are T cell receptor beta chains from one sample, sequenced in a study of T cells after yellow fever vaccination. Via MiXCR, TCRdb re-called the 5' RACE reads, giving one row per CDR3 protein. The table has just under 600,000 distinct CDR3 sequences, around an eighth seen once. This material consisted of PBMCs, taken on the day of the yellow fever booster vaccination. These receptors were collected from a man younger than 40 who received the YFV17D yellow fever vaccine. The CDR3 runs from the conserved cysteine through the conserved F or W. Each record gives: J gene, clone size, D gene, V gene, CDR3 protein, CDR3 DNA. The D gene is left open where the match is weak. Part of the rows lack a size; the others show once, few, many or a class for expanded clones.

j_call: TRBJ2-1; clone_size: few; d_call: TRBD1; v_call: TRBV19; cdr3_aa: CASGGPGTGGDEQFF; cdr3_nt: TGTGCCAGCGGGGGCCCCGGGACAGGGGGCGATGAGCAGTTCTTC
j_call: TRBJ2-1; clone_size: few; d_call: .; v_call: TRBV11-2; cdr3_aa: CASSSRLILSSYNEQFF; cdr3_nt: TGTGCCAGCAGCTCTAGACTAATTTTAAGCTCCTACAATGAGCAGTTCTTC
j_call: TRBJ2-7; clone_size: .; d_call: TRBD2; v_call: TRBV6-1; cdr3_aa: CASRREGGGYEQYF; cdr3_nt: TGTGCCAGCAGGCGGGAGGGGGGGGGCTACGAGCAGTACTTC
j_call: TRBJ2-7; clone_size: once; d_call: TRBD2; v_call: TRBV20-1; cdr3_aa: CSAASGGASGTNEQYF; cdr3_nt: TGCAGTGCCGCCTCGGGAGGGGCTAGCGGGACCAACGAGCAGTACTTC
j_call: TRBJ2-7; clone_size: many; d_call: .; v_call: TRBV5-5; cdr3_aa: CASSLVVRTYEQYF; cdr3_nt: TGTGCCAGCAGCTTGGTCGTCAGGACCTACGAGCAGTACTTC
j_call: TRBJ1-3; clone_size: .; d_call: .; v_call: TRBV7-2; cdr3_aa: CASSLVGSSGGNTIYF; cdr3_nt: TGTGCCAGCAGCTTAGTGGGCTCATCCGGGGGAAACACCATATATTTT
j_call: TRBJ2-7; clone_size: many; d_call: .; v_call: TRBV7-9; cdr3_aa: CASSFQGLLSEQYF; cdr3_nt: TGTGCCAGCAGCTTTCAAGGGTTACTCTCCGAGCAGTACTTC
j_call: TRBJ2-2; clone_size: .; d_call: TRBD1; v_call: TRBV6-2/TRBV6-3; cdr3_aa: CASGLPGQSTGELFF; cdr3_nt: TGTGCCAGCGGCTTACCGGGACAGTCCACCGGGGAGCTGTTTTTT
j_call: TRBJ1-1; clone_size: few; d_call: .; v_call: TRBV7-2; cdr3_aa: CASSSAGLVSAFF; cdr3_nt: TGTGCCAGCAGCTCAGCAGGGTTGGTATCTGCTTTCTTT
j_call: TRBJ2-2; clone_size: few; d_call: .; v_call: TRBV7-2; cdr3_aa: CASSSRALQGRSGELFF; cdr3_nt: TGTGCCAGCAGCTCGAGGGCCCTACAAGGGCGGAGCGGGGAGCTGTTTTTT
j_call: TRBJ2-7; clone_size: .; d_call: TRBD1; v_call: TRBV24-1; cdr3_aa: CATSDPRQGSYEQYF; cdr3_nt: TGTGCCACCAGTGATCCAAGACAGGGTTCTTACGAGCAGTACTTC
j_call: TRBJ2-2; clone_size: many; d_call: .; v_call: TRBV5-1; cdr3_aa: CASSLADGWELFF; cdr3_nt: TGCGCCAGCAGCTTGGCCGACGGGTGGGAGCTGTTTTTT
j_call: TRBJ2-1; clone_size: .; d_call: TRBD2; v_call: TRBV7-9; cdr3_aa: CASSYRTSGRELEQFF; cdr3_nt: TGTGCCAGCAGCTATAGGACTAGCGGGAGAGAGCTTGAGCAGTTCTTC
j_call: TRBJ2-2; clone_size: many; d_call: TRBD2; v_call: TRBV6-6; cdr3_aa: CASSTPGGGELFF; cdr3_nt: TGTGCCAGCAGTACCCCGGGAGGCGGGGAGCTGTTTTTT
j_call: TRBJ2-1; clone_size: few; d_call: .; v_call: TRBV5-1; cdr3_aa: CASSLLGAKDEQFF; cdr3_nt: TGCGCCAGCAGCTTGTTAGGGGCTAAGGATGAGCAGTTCTTC